This TCR beta chain was captured in a study of OX40 agonist ivuxolimab in advanced cancers. Some clones are missing from TCRdb's copy, which holds only in-frame ones; the method was immunoSEQ multiplex PCR. The sample lists 68,000 or so clones; around 83% were seen once. CDR1 and CDR2 (germline): SQVTM, ANQGSEA. The CDR3 is 14 amino acids. Trimming removed 8 bases at V and 4 bases at J, with 17 bases between. The J gene is TRBJ2-2, the V gene TRBV29-1, with D tentatively TRBD1 or TRBD2 (5 bases each). The TCR was taken from an adult with an advanced solid tumor such as melanoma, head and neck, liver or kidney cancer. Sequenced here: CD4+ or CD8+ T cells sorted from blood, sampled in a trial of the OX40 agonist ivuxolimab. CDR3 DNA sequence: TGCAGCTACACCGGGGCACATTCCACCGGGGAGCTGTTTTTT. The encoded protein is CSYTGAHSTGELFF.